This T cell receptor beta chain appears in the sequencing data of a study of technical replicates of blood from several donors (dated by TCRdb to about 2017). This clone was observed once. It has no known antigen specificity. No base-level quality is on record; no much larger clone is a single base apart. A distance of 16 bases separates the germline ends of V and J, which lose 5 bases and 8 bases respectively. Including cysteine and phenylalanine, the CDR3 has 13 amino acids. Just CDR3 DNA is preserved here, 39 bases in frame from base 1. CDR1 and CDR2 are drawn from the germline V gene (reference sequence): SGHNT, YYREEE. Library creation used the immunoSEQ multiplex PCR assay. This is the immuneACCESS table as TCRdb keeps it, with only in-frame sequences that have V and J called. A part of the clones is gone; compared with another copy, unresolved V genes explain less than half, and the rest is unexplained. In all, the sample holds approximately 82,000 clones, and around 94% of those were seen once. Around 0.26% of the sample is held by the ten biggest clonotypes.

This receptor was obtained from a human donor in good health. Sequencing input: T cells isolated from PBMCs. This chain is built from TRBV5-4 and TRBJ1-2, with TRBD1 as a weak D call on 6 bases. For the CDR3, the sequence is CASRGTHEEGYTF. The bases are TGTGCCAGCAGAGGGACACATGAGGAGGGCTACACCTTC.